Below, 26 T cell receptor beta chains from the same sample are listed, as sequenced in a study of cytomegalovirus exposure and HLA in healthy donors. Primers for the PCR totalled 60 Vbeta and 13 Jbeta. The protocol was immunoSEQ multiplex PCR, while the TCRdb copy is restricted to in-frame clones and leaves out a portion. The repertoire consists of approximately 73,000 clones, with 79% occurring once and the leading ten covering 22%. Material for sequencing was PBMCs. Receptors originate from a woman aged 40 to 55 in good health and CMV-seropositive.

This rearrangement joins TRBV7-2 to TRBJ2-7, with TRBD1 identical over 8 bases. The CDR3 totals 15 residues. Germline V gives CDR1 SGHTA, CDR2 FQGNSA. V gave up 2 bases and J gave up 1 base; unmatched junction bases: 4. This CDR3 reads CASSLKGQESYEQYF. DNA of the CDR3: TGTGCCAGCAGCTTAAAGGGACAGGAGTCCTACGAGCAGTACTTC.

The V gene is TRBV11-3, the J gene TRBJ2-5; TRBD2 agrees at 8 bases. Unmatched junction bases numbered 9, after V lost 1 base and J lost 2 bases. This CDR3 contains 17 residues. CDR1 and CDR2 from the germline V gene are SGHNT and YENEEA. CDR3 in amino acids: CASSLGRLAGPQETQYF. The CDR3 coding sequence is TGTGCCAGCAGCTTAGGACGGCTAGCGGGCCCTCAAGAGACCCAGTACTTC.

The chain uses TRBV29-1 and TRBJ2-7; a weak D match, TRBD2 (5 bases). V was cut by 3 bases and J by 4 bases, with 13 bases left in between. Germline CDR1 is SQVTM and CDR2 is ANQGSEA. The CDR3 covers 13 residues. The CDR3 nucleotides are TGCAGCGTTGACGCGGGTGGAGGATACGAGCAGTACTTC. Translated, it gives CSVDAGGGYEQYF.

The chain joins TRBV6-1 to TRBJ1-3, with 7 nucleotides matching TRBD1. Germline V gene data show CDR1 as MNHNS and CDR2 as SASEGT. Trimming took 3 bases from V and 2 from J; bases not matched to a gene: 7. The CDR3 totals 16 residues. This CDR3 is CASSERQGRAGNTIYF. Written as DNA, the CDR3 is TGTGCCAGCAGTGAGCGACAGGGACGAGCTGGAAACACCATATATTTT.

This clone has just one count. V is TRBV5-8 and J is TRBJ2-1; maybe TRBD2 (6 bases). CDR1 SGHTS and CDR2 YDEGEE come from the germline V gene. This CDR3 is 14 amino acids long. The V and J ends lost 7 bases and 0 bases respectively, with 11 bases between them. The CDR3 DNA reads as TGTGCCAGCCGCATCGGGGGCTCCTACAATGAGCAGTTCTTC. It specifies CASRIGGSYNEQFF.

The chain links TRBV6-1 to TRBJ1-5; D may be TRBD1 (6 bases). Germline V gene data show CDR1 as MNHNS and CDR2 as SASEGT. This CDR3 region has 13 residues. Trimming stripped 6 bases from V and 8 bases from J, with 14 bases between. The DNA for the CDR3 is TGTGCCAGCAGGGGACAATCACTGGAGCCCCAGCATTTT. Its translation: CASRGQSLEPQHF.

The chain carries TRBV19 and TRBJ2-7, with TRBD1 matching over 9 bases. Trimming at V came to 4 bases and at J to 5 bases, leaving 6 bases not matched to a gene. Germline V lookup: CDR1 LNHDA, CDR2 SQIVND (reference sequence). This CDR3 contains 14 residues. The CDR3, as DNA: TGTGCCAGTAGTACTTGGGACAGGGTCCACGAGCAGTACTTC. Its translation is CASSTWDRVHEQYF.

The V gene is TRBV27, the J gene TRBJ1-4; D might be TRBD1 (6 bases). This CDR3 spans 16 amino acids. CDR1 and CDR2 from the germline V gene are MNHEY and SMNVEV (reference sequence). Trimming cost V 3 bases and J 4 bases, with 15 bases left between them. The CDR3 coding sequence is TGTGCCAGCAGTTTTGAGGGTACAGGGAGTAATGAAAAACTGTTTTTT. As protein: CASSFEGTGSNEKLFF.

The V call is TRBV12-2, the J call TRBJ1-1; TRBD1 is the table's D call, not checked against the DNA. TRBV12-2 is designated a pseudogene. The CDR3 contains 19 residues. CDR3 sequence: CASRTRDRGFFVPGTEAFF. CDR3 DNA sequence: TGTGCAAGTCGCACCCGAGACAGGGGATTTTTCGTCCCGGGGACTGAAGCTTTCTTT.

The CDR3 bases are TGCAGCGTTGAGGGACAGAACACTGAAGCTTTCTTT. Translated, it gives CSVEGQNTEAFF. The rearrangement uses TRBV29-1 and TRBJ1-1; tentative D call: TRBD1 (6 bases). Germline CDR1 SQVTM, CDR2 ANQGSEA. V gave up 3 bases and J gave up 1 base, with 6 bases separating them. The CDR3 length is 12 residues. Using reference TRBV29-1 and TRBJ1-1 for the parts outside the CDR3, the full variable domain is SAVISQKPSRDICQRGTSLTIQCQVDSQVTMMFWYRQQPGQSLTLIATANQGSEATYESGFVIDKFPISRPNLTFSTLTVSNMSPEDSSIYLCSVEGQNTEAFFGQGTRLTVV.

The chain uses TRBV4-1 and TRBJ2-1, with 12 bases fitting TRBD2. The CDR3 covers 17 residues. Germline trimming cut 0 bases from V and 10 bases from J; bases unmatched to any gene: 10. Germline values: CDR1 MGHRA, CDR2 YSYEKL. The CDR3 loop reads CASSQDLVLAGGPEQFF. DNA of the CDR3: TGCGCCAGCAGCCAAGATCTTGTCCTAGCGGGAGGGCCGGAGCAGTTCTTC.

The CDR3 here is CASSQIGLRQTNQYEQYF. CDR3 DNA: TGCGCCAGCAGCCAAATTGGGCTGAGGCAGACTAATCAGTACGAGCAGTACTTC. This chain links TRBV4-1 with TRBJ2-7; possible D gene TRBD2, 5 bases. In germline, CDR1 is MGHRA, CDR2 YSYEKL. V dropped 2 bases and J dropped 4 bases, with 24 bases sitting between them. This CDR3 is built from 18 residues.

This sequence joins TRBV7-9 and TRBJ1-3; maybe TRBD1 (5 bases). The CDR3 has 13 residues. Germline-derived CDR1 and CDR2 are SEHNR and FQNEAQ (reference sequence). CDR3 bases: TGTTCCGGAGGGGAGAGCTCTGGAAACACCATATATTTT. Amino acid sequence: CSGGESSGNTIYF.

The genes are TRBV19 and TRBJ2-1; 8 nucleotides line up with TRBD2. Germline assignment: CDR1 LNHDA and CDR2 SQIVND (reference sequence). This CDR3 has 14 amino acids. Trimming cost V 4 bases and J 3 bases; bases outside gene matches: 2. CDR3 DNA sequence: TGTGCCAGTAGTAGCGGGAGGTACTACAATGAGCAGTTCTTC. Protein: CASSSGRYYNEQFF.

The chain carries TRBV28 and TRBJ2-5; possible D gene TRBD2, 6 bases. The CDR3 runs to 13 residues. V lost 6 bases and J lost 3, with 11 bases in between. Looked up from germline, CDR1 is MDHEN and CDR2 is SYDVKM. CDR3 in amino acids: CASSPGGEETQYF. The CDR3 DNA follows: TGTGCCAGCAGCCCCGGGGGAGAAGAGACCCAGTACTTC.

This clone appeared a few times. The CDR3 bases are TGTGCCAGCAAGGAATTAGGGGAGGAGAGCACTGAAGCTTTCTTT. Its protein is CASKELGEESTEAFF. The chain has TRBV7-6 and TRBJ1-1; a weak D match, TRBD1 (5 bases). Germline values: CDR1 SGHVS, CDR2 FNYEAQ. Trimming left V 7 bases short and J 4 bases short, with 19 bases between. CDR3 length equals 15 residues.

The rearrangement joins TRBV11-2 to TRBJ2-3; 8 positions match TRBD2. V trimming: 3 bases; J trimming: 4 bases; junction bases outside the gene matches: 6. CDR3 length: 15 residues. Germline lookup yields CDR1 SGHAT and CDR2 FQNNGV. The CDR3 spells CASSFRVAGSDTQYF. The CDR3 nucleotides read TGTGCCAGCAGCTTCCGAGTAGCGGGATCAGATACGCAGTATTTT.

This clone appeared a few times. The chain is built from TRBV29-1 and TRBJ2-5; 10 nucleotides agree with TRBD1. J gave up 4 bases and V 1 base, and 9 bases lay outside the gene matches. The CDR3 is made up of 16 amino acids. CDR1 and CDR2 (germline): SQVTM, ANQGSEA. Here the CDR3 reads CSVEAAGQGRSETQYF. In DNA form, the CDR3 reads TGCAGCGTTGAAGCAGCGGGACAGGGGAGGTCAGAGACCCAGTACTTC.

V usage is TRBV2 and J usage is TRBJ2-4; TRBD1 agrees at 10 bases. The CDR3 runs to 14 residues. With V trimmed by 5 bases and J by 5 bases, 3 bases remained unmatched. Germline lookup yields CDR1 SNHLY and CDR2 FYNNEI. DNA for the CDR3: TGTGCCAGCAGTCGACAGGGGGCAGAAAACATTCAGTACTTC. Translation gives CASSRQGAENIQYF.

In DNA form, the CDR3 reads TGTGCCATCAGTGGGAGGACAGGGACAGCAGATACGCAGTATTTT. This sequence encodes CAISGRTGTADTQYF. The gene calls are TRBV10-3 and TRBJ2-3; 8 bases align to TRBD1. After removal of 4 bases from V and 4 bases from J, the junction contained 7 bases not matched to a gene. The CDR3 loop spans 15 amino acids. CDR1 and CDR2 from the germline V gene are ENHRY and SYGVKD.

The gene calls are TRBV30 and TRBJ2-3; 11 bases line up with TRBD2. V trimming: 1 base; J trimming: 6 bases; junction bases outside the gene matches: 6. This CDR3 is built from 15 residues. Germline V gene lookup returns CDR1 GTSNPN and CDR2 SVGIG (reference sequence). CDR3 in amino acids: CAWSGKGLAADTQYF. The CDR3 DNA reads as TGTGCCTGGAGTGGAAAGGGACTAGCGGCGGATACGCAGTATTTT.

The rearrangement links TRBV13 to TRBJ2-1, with 11 bases identical to TRBD2. CDR3 length: 15 residues. The V gene's germline CDR1 is PRHDT and CDR2 FYEKMQ (reference sequence). The junction had 10 bases not matched to a gene; V was cut back by 5 bases and J by 10 bases. CDR3 amino acids: CASSPSGRLGLEQFF. The CDR3 DNA follows: TGTGCCAGCAGCCCTAGCGGGAGGCTTGGCTTGGAGCAGTTCTTC.

The V call is TRBV7-8, the J call TRBJ2-1; TRBD2 matches 14 bases. V trimming: 2 bases; J trimming: 6 bases; junction bases outside the gene matches: 6. The CDR3 contains 17 residues. Looked up from germline, CDR1 is SGHVS and CDR2 is FQNEAQ. CDR3: CASSLRLAGGPRNEQFF. The CDR3 DNA reads as TGTGCCAGCAGCTTAAGACTAGCGGGGGGGCCGCGCAATGAGCAGTTCTTC.

Only one count was recorded for this clone. This chain joins TRBV28 and TRBJ2-2; TRBD1 agrees at 7 bases. CDR1 and CDR2 (germline): MDHEN, SYDVKM. This CDR3 comprises 15 residues. After removal of 3 bases from V and 7 bases from J, the junction contained 8 bases not matched to a gene. The CDR3 spells CASSFNSRGFGELFF. The CDR3 DNA sequence: TGTGCCAGCAGTTTTAATTCCAGGGGGTTCGGGGAGCTGTTTTTT.

The chain carries TRBV25-1 and TRBJ1-1; 8 bases agree with TRBD1. This CDR3 has 12 residues. V lost 5 bases and J lost 6; bases outside the gene matches: 2. Germline V CDR1 and CDR2: MGHDK, SYGVNS. For the CDR3, the DNA is TGTGCCAGCAGTACGGGACAGGCTGAAGCTTTCTTT. It encodes CASSTGQAEAFF.

The V gene is TRBV2, the J gene TRBJ1-5; D might be TRBD1 (5 bases). The CDR3 sequence is 14 residues long. V lost 9 bases and J lost 4, with 16 bases in between. The germline V gene has CDR1 SNHLY and CDR2 FYNNEI. The CDR3 DNA is TGTGCCAGTCTAGCGACAGAAGCAAATCAGCCCCAGCATTTT. It encodes CASLATEANQPQHF.